This T cell receptor beta chain was identified in a study of blood T cells in healthy people across ages. This clonotype has more than one count but fewer than ten. The antigen is not known. Germline V gene sequence: CDR1 LGHDT, CDR2 YNNKEL (reference sequence). The CDR3 contains 15 residues. Study-wide findings and caveats: The study found more naive CD4+ cells and higher diversity in long-lived than aged donors.

Through a sample-barcoded 5' primer and a J-beta primer mix, a second PCR was run for roughly 7 to 11 cycles. From the 5' RACE reads, TCRdb called clonotypes with MiXCR, one entry per CDR3 protein. The data show around 320,000 distinct CDR3 sequences, roughly 26% seen once. Researchers collected roughly 9.8 milliliters of peripheral blood from every single donor. What was sequenced was blood. The chain is built from TRBV3-1 and TRBJ2-5; D might be TRBD2 (6 bases). The DNA end is more similar to TRBJ2-1, so the J call may be wrong. The sequence was obtained from an older woman in good health. The CDR3 is CASSQGRGLGVEQFF. CDR3 in DNA: TGTGCCAGCAGCCAAGGGAGGGGCCTAGGCGTTGAGCAGTTCTTC.